This entry describes one T cell receptor beta chain. The antigen remains unidentified. CDR3 length: 18 amino acids. V shed 2 bases and J 0 bases; nucleotides not matched to a gene: 8. The germline V gene encodes CDR1 SGHTS and CDR2 YDEGEE. Both 60 Vbeta primers and 13 Jbeta primers went into the PCR. The assay was immunoSEQ multiplex PCR, and TCRdb's table has in-frame clones only and misses some. The sample consists of some 180,000 clones, 8.5% to 10% of them appearing once. The data are from a study of cytomegalovirus exposure and HLA in healthy donors. Study-wide results and limits: Rarity marked most TCR sequences, yet some public TCRs occurred in many donors.

This chain connects TRBV5-8 to TRBJ2-3, with TRBD1 identical over 11 bases. What was sequenced was PBMCs. This sequence was found in a woman aged 25 to 39 in good health and CMV-seropositive. The CDR3 coding sequence is TGTGCCAGCAGCTTAGGGACAGGGGGATCCACTAGCACAGATACGCAGTATTTT. Translating it yields CASSLGTGGSTSTDTQYF.